These 15 T cell receptor beta chains share one sample of origin, sequenced in a study of shared clonotypes between healthy human individuals (dated by TCRdb to about 2020). Libraries were made using the immunoSEQ multiplex PCR assay. TCRdb provides this immuneACCESS table in a form limited to in-frame rearrangements. Some clones are lacking; in checked studies, under half of them reflect an unresolved V gene, and why the rest are absent is not known. For this sample there are some 380,000 clones; about 97% appear just once. The ten largest clonotypes hold more than 0.3% of the sample. The specimen was memory CD8+ T cells sorted from blood. This sample's cell subset or site label indicates: CD45RO+ cells pooled with CCR7-negative TemRA cells. The receptors stem from a man aged 30 to 45 in good health.

The chain carries TRBV10-2 and TRBJ1-1; 7 bases are a match to TRBD1. The CDR3 has 14 residues. From germline, CDR1 is WSHSY and CDR2 SAAADI. After removal of 6 bases from V and 2 bases from J, the junction contained 6 bases not matched to a gene. CDR3 in amino acids: CASRGTVYNTEAFF. CDR3 in DNA: TGCGCCAGCAGGGGGACAGTTTATAACACTGAAGCTTTCTTT.

J is TRBJ1-4 and V is TRBV27, with 8 bases lining up with TRBD1. V lost 6 bases, J lost 8 bases, and 8 bases stayed unmatched. Germline CDR1 reads MNHEY; CDR2 reads SMNVEV (reference sequence). This CDR3 is built from 14 residues. The CDR3 here is CASRPGTGPEKLFF. The CDR3 DNA sequence: TGTGCCAGCAGGCCCGGGACAGGCCCCGAAAAACTGTTTTTT.

This clone has just one count. J is TRBJ2-2 and V is TRBV28; 11 bases line up with TRBD1. Germline CDR1 MDHEN, CDR2 SYDVKM. The CDR3 has 16 amino acids. Unmatched junction bases numbered 7, after V lost 5 bases and J lost 5 bases. Here the CDR3 DNA reads TGTGCCAGCAGTAGCCCGGGACAGGGGGGGACCGGGGAGCTGTTTTTT. The encoded protein is CASSSPGQGGTGELFF. Based on the CDR3 plus reference TRBV28 and TRBJ2-2, the full variable domain is DVKVTQSSRYLVKRTGEKVFLECVQDMDHENMFWYRQDPGLGLRLIYFSYDVKMKEKGDIPEGYSVSREKKERFSLILESASTNQTSMYLCASSSPGQGGTGELFFGEGSRLTVL.

The chain recombines TRBV2 with TRBJ2-3; possible D gene TRBD2, 5 bases. V shed 6 bases and J shed 2 bases, with 12 bases lying between them. The CDR3 has 14 amino acids. Germline V gene data show CDR1 as SNHLY and CDR2 as FYNNEI. CDR3 residues: CASRRAEYTDTQYF. The DNA of the CDR3 is TGTGCCAGCAGACGAGCGGAGTACACAGATACGCAGTATTTT.

The chain links TRBV30 to TRBJ2-7; 8 bases are a match to TRBD2. The CDR3 has 14 residues. V shed 0 bases, J shed 2 bases, and the junction held 3 bases outside the gene matches. The germline V gene encodes CDR1 GTSNPN and CDR2 SVGIG (reference sequence). The CDR3 DNA reads as TGTGCCTGGAGTGTAGCGGGAGTCCCCTACGAGCAGTACTTC. Encoded protein: CAWSVAGVPYEQYF.

The CDR3 sequence is CAWSVLYNEQFF. In DNA form, the CDR3 reads TGTGCCTGGAGTGTACTCTACAATGAGCAGTTCTTC. The rearrangement links TRBV30 to TRBJ2-1, with D hard to call. The germline gives CDR1 GTSNPN, CDR2 SVGIG (reference sequence). CDR3 size: 12 residues. V was shortened by 0 bases and J by 3 bases, with 3 bases between the two germline ends.

This chain links TRBV28 with TRBJ2-7, with D possibly matching TRBD2 (7 bases). This CDR3 is built from 16 residues. Germline V gene lookup returns CDR1 MDHEN and CDR2 SYDVKM. V was pared by 6 bases and J by 3 bases, with 21 bases between. The CDR3 is CASSAREGGYLYEQYF. The CDR3 DNA reads as TGTGCCAGCAGCGCCCGTGAGGGGGGGTATCTCTACGAGCAGTACTTC.

V usage is TRBV9 and J usage is TRBJ2-3, with no clear D. V dropped 3 bases and J dropped 4 bases, with 6 bases sitting between them. Germline CDR1 SGDLS, CDR2 YYNGEE. The CDR3 is 12 amino acids. The DNA of the CDR3 is TGTGCCAGCAGCGGAGAATCAGATACGCAGTATTTT. Residues: CASSGESDTQYF.

This sequence joins TRBV6-1 and TRBJ2-3; D is possibly TRBD2 (6 bases). The CDR3 is made up of 16 amino acids. Trimming pared 2 bases from V and 4 bases from J, leaving 16 bases between. The germline V gene has CDR1 MNHNS and CDR2 SASEGT. In DNA, the CDR3 is TGTGCCAGCAGTGAACGGGTATATGGAGGGGCAGATACGCAGTATTTT. Its translation: CASSERVYGGADTQYF.

The J gene is TRBJ2-3, the V gene TRBV30; 10 bases map to TRBD2. V lost 0 bases to trimming and J lost 2 bases; unmatched junction nucleotides: 8. CDR1 is GTSNPN, CDR2 SVGIG, per germline (reference sequence). This CDR3 is built from 17 residues. The DNA of the CDR3 is TGTGCCTGGAGTGTAGGTCTAGCGGGAGAGTTCACAGATACGCAGTATTTT. It encodes CAWSVGLAGEFTDTQYF.

V and J are TRBV7-3 and TRBJ2-3; either TRBD1 or TRBD2 may supply D (5 bases each). Trimming took 3 bases from V and 4 from J, leaving 8 bases between them. The CDR3 extends over 13 amino acids. Germline V gene sequence: CDR1 SGHTA, CDR2 FQGTGA. The CDR3 region is CASSFQGPDTQYF. CDR3 bases: TGTGCCAGCAGCTTCCAGGGACCAGATACGCAGTATTTT.

Comment on this clone: The junction departs from the called germline gene at one end, perhaps through a read error. The chain employs TRBV7-2 and TRBJ2-1; D perhaps matches TRBD2 (6 bases). This CDR3 is 15 amino acids long. Germline V CDR1 and CDR2: SGHTA, FQGNSA. CDR3 residues: CVSSLADYAYNEQFF. For the CDR3, the DNA is TGTGTCAGCAGCTTAGCGGACTACGCCTACAATGAGCAGTTCTTC.

The chain combines TRBV28 with TRBJ2-1; 15 positions match TRBD2. V lost 6 bases to trimming and J lost 9 bases; unmatched junction nucleotides: 3. The length of the CDR3 is 14 residues. Germline CDR1 MDHEN, CDR2 SYDVKM. As DNA, the CDR3 is TGTGCCAGCAGACGGACTAGCGGGAGGGGTGAGCAGTTCTTC. Translating gives CASRRTSGRGEQFF.

The rearrangement joins TRBV27 to TRBJ2-3, with TRBD1 identical over 7 bases. V lost 4 bases, J lost 0 bases, and 7 bases stayed unmatched. This CDR3 region has 16 residues. Germline CDR1 and CDR2: MNHEY and SMNVEV (reference sequence). The CDR3 is CASSSGQRSSTDTQYF. The CDR3 nucleotides read TGTGCCAGCAGTTCGGGACAGAGGTCTAGCACAGATACGCAGTATTTT.

The count of this clone is one. The chain combines TRBV9 with TRBJ2-5; 7 bases fit TRBD2. This CDR3 spans 16 amino acids. Trimming at V came to 2 bases and at J to 4 bases, leaving 11 bases not matched to a gene. CDR1 is SGDLS, CDR2 YYNGEE, per germline. DNA for the CDR3: TGTGCCAGCAGCGTGGGTGGCGGGAGAGTTGTAGAGACCCAGTACTTC. Encoded protein: CASSVGGGRVVETQYF.